Sequencing of this T cell receptor (beta chain) was carried out in a study of blood T cell repertoires in COVID-19. Study as a whole: The origin of the acute and convalescent COVID-19 samples was the United States, Italy and Spain. From T cells, B-cell-depleted T cells, or PBMCs came the material, which was cDNA or gDNA.

CDR1 and CDR2 from the germline V gene are SGHAT and FQNNGV. J lost 2 bases, V lost 0 bases, and 5 bases had no gene match. The CDR3 loop spans 16 amino acids. Original data processing: Scientists estimated how many nucleated cells there were by amplifying reference gene primers. Assay: immunoSEQ multiplex PCR; the TCRdb copy retains only in-frame clones and omits some. That table furnishes V, J and clone size, whereas the DNA furnished D and trimming. This table has some 190,000 clones, 88% appearing once. This sequence was found in a man younger than 35 with active or convalescent COVID-19. The genes are TRBV11-2 and TRBJ2-5; TRBD2 matches 8 bases. Input material: peripheral blood. CDR3 in DNA: TGTGCCAGCAGCTTAGATTTGGCGGGAGGACAAGAGACCCAGTACTTC. Its translation is CASSLDLAGGQETQYF.